This passage covers 17 T cell receptor beta chains from one sample sequenced in a study of cytomegalovirus exposure and HLA in healthy donors. The method was immunoSEQ multiplex PCR; TCRdb's version includes in-frame clones alone and lacks a portion of them. The repertoire consists of about 84,000 clones, with roughly 88% occurring once and the leading ten covering approximately 2%. The sequenced material came from PBMCs. Receptor source: a man aged 25-45 years in good health and CMV-seronegative.

This chain's CDR3 is CASSLAGGVADTQYF. Here the CDR3 DNA reads TGTGCCAGCAGCTTAGCCGGGGGGGTAGCAGATACGCAGTATTTT. V is TRBV13 and J is TRBJ2-3, with TRBD2 matching over 8 bases. The CDR3 runs to 15 residues. Germline V gives CDR1 PRHDT, CDR2 FYEKMQ (reference sequence). V trimming: 1 base; J trimming: 4 bases; junction bases outside the gene matches: 4.

The chain recombines TRBV6-6 with TRBJ2-2; D might be TRBD1 (5 bases). Between the trimmed V and J ends, which lost 6 bases and 5 bases, there was a span of 19 bases. The CDR3 loop spans 16 amino acids. The germline V gene encodes CDR1 MNHNY and CDR2 SVGAGI (reference sequence). CDR3 region: CASRAPRQGGTGELFF. CDR3 in DNA: TGTGCCAGCAGGGCCCCGAGGCAGGGCGGAACCGGGGAGCTGTTTTTT.

This clone was seen once. The rearrangement joins TRBV5-6 to TRBJ2-3, with 7 bases fitting TRBD1. Germline CDR1 SGHDT, CDR2 YYEEEE. V lost 4 bases and J lost 1; bases outside the gene matches: 6. The CDR3 has 15 residues. CDR3 region: CASSRGQDGTDTQYF. As DNA, the CDR3 is TGTGCCAGCAGCCGAGGACAGGATGGCACAGATACGCAGTATTTT.

The chain has TRBV5-5 and TRBJ2-7; no reliable D call. Germline CDR1 is SGHKS and CDR2 is YYEKEE (reference sequence). The V end lost 0 bases, the J end lost 1 base, and 11 bases lay between the germline ends. This CDR3 is 15 amino acids long. CDR3 protein: CASSLVEQQSYEQYF. The CDR3 coding sequence is TGTGCCAGCAGCTTGGTAGAACAGCAATCCTACGAGCAGTACTTC.

The chain carries TRBV6-6 and TRBJ1-5, with TRBD1 matching 10 bases. The CDR3 has 15 residues. J lost 2 bases, V lost 5 bases, and 3 bases had no gene match. In germline, CDR1 is MNHNY, CDR2 SVGAGI (reference sequence). Here the CDR3 reads CASSRDRGGNQPQHF. CDR3 in DNA: TGTGCCAGCAGTCGGGACAGGGGCGGCAATCAGCCCCAGCATTTT.

The CDR3, as DNA: TGTGCCAGCAGCTTAGAGACTAGCAAAACCACAGATACGCAGTATTTT. This translates into CASSLETSKTTDTQYF. The rearrangement uses TRBV7-2 and TRBJ2-3; 7 bases match TRBD2. The V segment lost 1 base and the J segment 2 bases; nucleotides outside the gene matches: 6. Germline V gene data show CDR1 as SGHTA and CDR2 as FQGNSA. The CDR3 has 16 residues.

Written as DNA, the CDR3 is TGTGCCAGCAGTTTAACAGATTCTTACAATGAGCAGTTCTTC. This codes for CASSLTDSYNEQFF. The chain has TRBV28 and TRBJ2-1; D uncertain. V was shortened by 2 bases and J by 4 bases, with 9 bases between the two germline ends. Germline loops: CDR1 MDHEN, CDR2 SYDVKM. The CDR3 loop spans 14 amino acids. Full variable domain (rest looked up from reference TRBV28 and TRBJ2-1): DVKVTQSSRYLVKRTGEKVFLECVQDMDHENMFWYRQDPGLGLRLIYFSYDVKMKEKGDIPEGYSVSREKKERFSLILESASTNQTSMYLCASSLTDSYNEQFFGPGTRLTVL.

The V call is TRBV27, the J call TRBJ2-1, with 7 bases matching TRBD1. The V and J ends lost 6 bases and 3 bases, in that order; junction bases with no gene match: 5. The CDR3 has 14 residues. Germline V gene data show CDR1 as MNHEY and CDR2 as SMNVEV (reference sequence). The CDR3 bases are TGTGCCAGCAGGGTGGACAGGAGCTACAATGAGCAGTTCTTC. Amino acids: CASRVDRSYNEQFF.

The gene calls are TRBV27 and TRBJ2-5; D perhaps matches TRBD1 (5 bases). The CDR3 contains 14 residues. Deletions cut 0 bases from V and 2 bases from J, with 7 bases between. Germline CDR1 MNHEY, CDR2 SMNVEV (reference sequence). For the CDR3, the DNA is TGTGCCAGCAGTTTATCGGACACGCAAGAGACCCAGTACTTC. This translates into CASSLSDTQETQYF.

This clone was detected once. The chain has TRBV18 and TRBJ2-5; D is perhaps TRBD2 (6 bases). The V end was cut by 2 bases, the J end by 2 bases, with 9 bases between. CDR3 size: 14 residues. Germline lookup yields CDR1 KGHSH and CDR2 LQKENI. In DNA, the CDR3 is TGTGCCAGCTCACCAGGGGGACTGCAAGAGACCCAGTACTTC. Amino acid sequence: CASSPGGLQETQYF.

V and J are TRBV19 and TRBJ2-3, with 7 bases lining up with TRBD2. This CDR3 comprises 14 residues. Trimming removed 4 bases from V and 6 bases from J; junction bases left unmatched: 7. Germline loops: CDR1 LNHDA, CDR2 SQIVND (reference sequence). The CDR3 DNA follows: TGTGCCAGTAGTAATGGACTAGGTTTTGATACGCAGTATTTT. Its protein is CASSNGLGFDTQYF.

V is TRBV9 and J is TRBJ1-3; possible D gene TRBD1, 5 bases. V lost 2 bases, J lost 1 base, and 10 bases lay in between. Germline values: CDR1 SGDLS, CDR2 YYNGEE. The CDR3 length is 15 residues. The CDR3 DNA follows: TGTGCCAGCAGCGTCCAGGGTACTTCTGGAAACACCATATATTTT. Amino acids: CASSVQGTSGNTIYF.

This rearrangement joins TRBV7-8 to TRBJ1-1, with TRBD1 matching over 9 bases. CDR1 and CDR2 (germline): SGHVS, FQNEAQ. V lost 4 bases, J lost 5 bases, and 2 bases stayed unmatched. This CDR3 has 13 amino acids. The chain's CDR3 is CASSSGQGTEAFF. In DNA, the CDR3 is TGTGCCAGCAGCTCCGGACAGGGGACTGAAGCTTTCTTT. The full variable domain, with the rest looked up from reference TRBV7-8 and TRBJ1-1, is GAGVSQSPRYKVAKRGQDVALRCDPISGHVSLFWYQQALGQGPEFLTYFQNEAQLDKSGLPSDRFFAERPEGSVSTLKIQRTQQEDSAVYLCASSSGQGTEAFFGQGTRLTVV.

This clone was recorded only once. The V gene is TRBV5-6, the J gene TRBJ2-7, with a tentative D call TRBD1 (6 bases). Germline V gene data show CDR1 as SGHDT and CDR2 as YYEEEE. CDR3 length: 16 residues. V gave up 4 bases and J gave up 5 bases, with 22 bases separating them. The CDR3 here is CASSGWGRGLLDEQYF. CDR3 DNA sequence: TGTGCCAGCAGCGGGTGGGGCAGGGGCCTATTGGACGAGCAGTACTTC.

The CDR3, as DNA: TGTGCCAGTTCAGGGGACCTCTTCTCCAACTATGGCTACACCTTC. It encodes CASSGDLFSNYGYTF. This chain uses TRBV19 with TRBJ1-2, with D maybe TRBD1 (6 bases). The germline gives CDR1 LNHDA, CDR2 SQIVND (reference sequence). CDR3 length equals 15 residues. The V gene lost 8 bases and the J gene lost 2 bases, with 18 bases spanning the gap.

This clone was seen a single time. The V call is TRBV18, the J call TRBJ1-5; D is possibly TRBD1 (6 bases). The V gene lost 3 bases and the J gene lost 4 bases, with 10 bases spanning the gap. This CDR3 contains 14 residues. The germline CDR1 and CDR2 sequences are KGHSH and LQKENI. The CDR3 protein is CASSPGQTNQPQHF. CDR3 coding DNA: TGTGCCAGCTCACCCGGACAGACTAATCAGCCCCAGCATTTT.

The chain carries TRBV9 and TRBJ2-5, with TRBD1 matching over 8 bases. V lost 3 bases to trimming and J lost 1 base; unmatched junction nucleotides: 8. The germline V gene has CDR1 SGDLS and CDR2 YYNGEE. The CDR3 is 16 residues long. This CDR3 reads CASSATGGLAQETQYF. Written as DNA, the CDR3 is TGTGCCAGCAGCGCTACAGGGGGGTTGGCCCAAGAGACCCAGTACTTC.